This TCR beta chain was recovered during a study of blood T cell repertoires in COVID-19. On the study more broadly: Samples came from the United States, Italy and Spain, spanning acute and convalescent COVID-19. PBMCs, B-cell-depleted T cells, or T cells were the source of the cDNA or gDNA that made up the material.

CDR1 WSHSY and CDR2 SAAADI come from the germline V gene. Trimming stripped 3 bases from V and 3 bases from J, with 17 bases between. The CDR3 is 16 amino acids. Sequenced by immunoSEQ multiplex PCR; TCRdb stores in-frame clones only, minus some. The repertoire holds under 80,000 clones, with approximately 90% as singletons. The sequence came from a human donor in a cohort sampled during active COVID-19. The gene calls are TRBV10-2 and TRBJ2-5; maybe TRBD2 (7 bases). The source material was peripheral blood. The CDR3 DNA reads TGCGCCAGCAGTGATCGGCGGGGGCTAGCGGAAGAGACCCAGTACTTC. It translates to CASSDRRGLAEETQYF.